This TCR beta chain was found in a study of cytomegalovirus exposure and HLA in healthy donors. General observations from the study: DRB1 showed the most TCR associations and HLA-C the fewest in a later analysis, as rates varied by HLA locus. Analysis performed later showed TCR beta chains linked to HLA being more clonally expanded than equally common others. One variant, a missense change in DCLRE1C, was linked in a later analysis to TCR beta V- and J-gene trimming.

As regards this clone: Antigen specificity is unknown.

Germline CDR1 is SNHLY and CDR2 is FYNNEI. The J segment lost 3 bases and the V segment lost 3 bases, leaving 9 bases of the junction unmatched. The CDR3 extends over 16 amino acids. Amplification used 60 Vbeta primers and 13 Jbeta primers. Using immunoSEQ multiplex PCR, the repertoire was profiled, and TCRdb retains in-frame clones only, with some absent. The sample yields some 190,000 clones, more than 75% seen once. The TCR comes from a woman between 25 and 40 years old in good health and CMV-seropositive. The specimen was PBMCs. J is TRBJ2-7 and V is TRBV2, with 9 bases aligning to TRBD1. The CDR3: CASSDGQGRHIYEQYF. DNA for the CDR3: TGTGCCAGCAGTGACGGACAGGGGCGCCATATCTACGAGCAGTACTTC.